Below, one TCR beta chain is given with its context. The data were obtained in a study of blood T cell repertoires in COVID-19. Across the whole study: The origin of the acute and convalescent COVID-19 samples was the United States, Italy and Spain.

Method: immunoSEQ multiplex PCR; TCRdb's copy keeps in-frame clones and lacks some. The data show 200,000 to 250,000 clones, about nine tenths seen once. The CDR3 extends over 16 amino acids. Between the trimmed V and J ends, which lost 1 base and 0 bases, there was a span of 11 bases. Germline V gene lookup returns CDR1 SGHDT and CDR2 YYEEEE. The chain links TRBV5-6 to TRBJ1-5; possible D gene TRBD1, 6 bases. Sequencing input: peripheral blood. The TCR comes from a man aged 55 to 70 who had recovered from COVID-19. CDR3 sequence: CASSLRGGASNQPQHF. CDR3 sequence (DNA): TGTGCCAGCAGCTTGCGCGGGGGGGCTAGCAATCAGCCCCAGCATTTT.